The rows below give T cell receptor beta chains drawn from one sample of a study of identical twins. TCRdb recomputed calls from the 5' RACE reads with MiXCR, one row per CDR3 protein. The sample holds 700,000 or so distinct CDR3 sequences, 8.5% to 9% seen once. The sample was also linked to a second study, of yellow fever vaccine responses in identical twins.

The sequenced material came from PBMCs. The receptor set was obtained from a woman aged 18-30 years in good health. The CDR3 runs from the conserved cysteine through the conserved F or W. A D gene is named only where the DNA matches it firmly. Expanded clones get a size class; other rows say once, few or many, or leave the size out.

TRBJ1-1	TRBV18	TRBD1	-	TGTGCCAGCTCACCCCTAGGACAGGGCGTCACTGAAGCTTTCTTT	CASSPLGQGVTEAFF
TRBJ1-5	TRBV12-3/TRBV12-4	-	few	TGTGCCAGCAGTTTGCAGACTGAACAGCCCCAGCATTTT	CASSLQTEQPQHF
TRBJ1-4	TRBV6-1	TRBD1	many	TGTGCCAGCAAAGGGACAGGGCCGCATGAAAAACTGTTTTTT	CASKGTGPHEKLFF
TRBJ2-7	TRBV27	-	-	TGTGCCAGCAGTTTGTCAGGGTCTCCTTACGAGCAGTACTTC	CASSLSGSPYEQYF
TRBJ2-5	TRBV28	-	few	TGTGCCAGCAGTTTCGGAAGAACCCAGTACTTC	CASSFGRTQYF
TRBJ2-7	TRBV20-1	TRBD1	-	TGCAGTGCTACAAAAATGGGACAGAGGGCGGACGAGCAGTACTTC	CSATKMGQRADEQYF
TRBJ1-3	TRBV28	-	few	TGTGCCAGCAGTTCCCTTCTGGGGAATGGAAACACCATATATTTT	CASSSLLGNGNTIYF
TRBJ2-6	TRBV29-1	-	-	TGCGGGGGGTTTAGGGCCAACGTCCTGACTTTC	CGGFRANVLTF
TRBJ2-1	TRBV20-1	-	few	TGCAGTGCTAGAACACTAGCAAATGAGCAGTTCTTC	CSARTLANEQFF
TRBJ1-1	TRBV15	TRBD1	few	TGTGCCACCAGCAGCCTGAGACAGGGGAGTGGAGGGAACACTGAAGCTTTCTTT	CATSSLRQGSGGNTEAFF
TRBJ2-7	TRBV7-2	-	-	TGTGCCAGCAGACGTAGGCCTGATGGAGGGTGGGAGCAGTACTTC	CASRRRPDGGWEQYF
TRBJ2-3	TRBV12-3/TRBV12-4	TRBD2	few	TGTGCCAGCAGTTTACGACGCCTAGCGGGAGAATTCACAGATACGCAGTATTTT	CASSLRRLAGEFTDTQYF
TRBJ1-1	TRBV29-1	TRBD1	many	TGCAGCGGTGTGGACAGGAGCTACACTGAAGCTTTCTTT	CSGVDRSYTEAFF
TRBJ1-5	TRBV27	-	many	TGTGCCAGCAGTCTAACGGGGTACGATCAGCCCCAGCATTTT	CASSLTGYDQPQHF
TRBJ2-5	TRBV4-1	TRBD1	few	TGCGCCAGCAGCGAGGTCCCCACCGGGACAGTCCAAGAGACCCAGTACTTC	CASSEVPTGTVQETQYF
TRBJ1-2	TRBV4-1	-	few	TGCGCCAGCAGCCCCCCGGGGGATGGCTACACCTTC	CASSPPGDGYTF
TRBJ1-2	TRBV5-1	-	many	TGCGCCAGCAGCTTGGATGGGTTTGGGGTTGGCTACACCTTC	CASSLDGFGVGYTF
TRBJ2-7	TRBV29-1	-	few	TGCAGCGTTGAAGATTGGGGCCGGGGCTCCTACGAGCAGTACTTC	CSVEDWGRGSYEQYF
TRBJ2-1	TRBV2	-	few	TGTGCCAGCAATTCCCCCGGGGACAATGAGCAGTTCTTC	CASNSPGDNEQFF
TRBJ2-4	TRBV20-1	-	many	TGCAGTGCGAGAGAGGTAGCCAAAAACATTCAGTACTTC	CSAREVAKNIQYF
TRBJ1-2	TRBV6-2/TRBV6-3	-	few	TGTGCCAGCACCTCAACAGGGAATTCTGGCTACACCTTC	CASTSTGNSGYTF
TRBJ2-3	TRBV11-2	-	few	TGTGCCAGCAGCAGACAGCCGCGAGATACGCAGTATTTT	CASSRQPRDTQYF
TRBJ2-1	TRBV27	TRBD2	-	TGTGCCAGCAGTTTCGTACGGGAGGGGAATGAGCAGTTCTTC	CASSFVREGNEQFF
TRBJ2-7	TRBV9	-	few	TGTGCCAGCAGCGTAGGACAGTCCTTTGACGAGCAGTACTTC	CASSVGQSFDEQYF
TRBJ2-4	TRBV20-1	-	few	TGCAGTGCTAGGGCTACGACAGTTTCAAACATTCAGTACTTC	CSARATTVSNIQYF
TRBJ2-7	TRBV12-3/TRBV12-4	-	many	TGTGCCAGCAGTTTCCCACAGGGCAGACACGAGCAGTACTTC	CASSFPQGRHEQYF
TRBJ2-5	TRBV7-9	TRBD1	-	TGTGCCAGCAGGTCCGGGACAGGGGGCGAAGAGACCCAGTACTTC	CASRSGTGGEETQYF
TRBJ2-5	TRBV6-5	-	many	TGTGCCAGCAGTGCCCAGCGGGAGACCCAGTACTTC	CASSAQRETQYF
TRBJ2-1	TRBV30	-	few	TGTGCCTGGAGTGCCGCCCTCGGTGAGCAGTTCTTC	CAWSAALGEQFF
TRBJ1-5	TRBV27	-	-	TGTGCCAGCAGTTCCACACCGTATAGCAATCAGCCCCAGCATTTT	CASSSTPYSNQPQHF
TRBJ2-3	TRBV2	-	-	TGTGCCAGCAGTGAAGGGTCTAGCACAGATACGCAGTATTTT	CASSEGSSTDTQYF
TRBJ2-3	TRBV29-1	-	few	TGCAGCGTTCGCTCAGGGGCAGATACGCAGTATTTT	CSVRSGADTQYF
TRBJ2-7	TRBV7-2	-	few	TGTGCCAGCAGCTTTCAATCCCAGTCCAGAGACGAGCAGTACTTC	CASSFQSQSRDEQYF
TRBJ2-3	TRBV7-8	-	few	TGTGCCAGCAGCTTAGATTTTGGGCTTACGCAGTATTTT	CASSLDFGLTQYF
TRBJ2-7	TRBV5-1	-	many	TGCGCCAGCGGCGTCAGGGGATCCTACGAGCAGTACTTC	CASGVRGSYEQYF
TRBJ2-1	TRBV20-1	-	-	TGCAGTGCCTCACCTCCACCAAGCTCCTACAATGAGCAGTTCTTC	CSASPPPSSYNEQFF
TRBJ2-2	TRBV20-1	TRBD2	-	TGCAGTGCTAGCAAAGCCCGGGGGGCCGGGGAGCTGTTTTTT	CSASKARGAGELFF
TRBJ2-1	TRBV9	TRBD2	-	TGTGCCAGCAGCGTATCCACGGGGGGGTACAATGAGCAGTTCTTC	CASSVSTGGYNEQFF
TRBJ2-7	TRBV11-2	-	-	TGTGCCAGCAGCTGGGGGGCTTGGGAGGGCGAGCAGTACTTC	CASSWGAWEGEQYF
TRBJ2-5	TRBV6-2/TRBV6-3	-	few	TGTGCCAGCAGACCTGACTCACTCCAAGAGACCCAGTACTTC	CASRPDSLQETQYF
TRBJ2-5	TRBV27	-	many	TGTGCCAGCAGTTTGAACATCGGGAGACAAGAGACCCAGTACTTC	CASSLNIGRQETQYF
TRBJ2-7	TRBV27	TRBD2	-	TGTGCCAGCAGTTTAGTTCGGGGGGTCTACTACGAGCAGTACTTC	CASSLVRGVYYEQYF
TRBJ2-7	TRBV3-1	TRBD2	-	TGTGCCAGCAGCCAAGGGACTAGCGGGGGGATTTCCTACGAGCAGTACTTC	CASSQGTSGGISYEQYF
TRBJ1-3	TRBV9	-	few	TGTGCCAGCAGCGTAGAATCAGGCCCTGTGGGAAACACCATATATTTT	CASSVESGPVGNTIYF
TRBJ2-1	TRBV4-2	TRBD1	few	TGTGCCAGCAGCCAATATTCGGGACAGGGCGCCTACAATGAGCAGTTCTTC	CASSQYSGQGAYNEQFF
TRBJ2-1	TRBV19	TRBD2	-	TGTGCCAGTAGTATCGGTGCCGGGGGGTACAATGAGCAGTTCTTC	CASSIGAGGYNEQFF